This TCR beta chain was obtained from a study of blood T cell repertoires in COVID-19. Original handling: Quantification of nucleated cells was approximated via reference gene primer amplification. This table comes from immunoSEQ multiplex PCR, and its TCRdb copy is limited to in-frame clones, with some not included. The V and J calls and clone size come from that table; D and trimming were worked out from the DNA. There are about 160,000 clones in the sample; roughly 80% occur only once, and about 3.7% lies in the top ten. Trimming cost V 5 bases and J 6 bases; bases outside gene matches: 7. The CDR3 consists of 14 residues. Germline values: CDR1 LGHDT, CDR2 YNNKEL (reference sequence). This clone was observed many times.

The receptor was isolated from a woman aged 60-70 years who had recovered from COVID-19. The rearrangement uses TRBV3-1 (or the pseudogene TRBV3-2) and TRBJ2-1; 7 positions match TRBD1. Sample: PBMCs or T cells enriched from blood (not recorded which). Here the CDR3 DNA reads TGTGCCAGCAGCAGACAGGGCTTTGCCAATGAGCAGTTCTTC. As protein: CASSRQGFANEQFF.